This passage covers 8 T cell receptor beta chains from one sample sequenced in a study of shared clonotypes between healthy human individuals. Generated by immunoSEQ multiplex PCR, the TCRdb table keeps only in-frame clones and is missing some. The table shows over a million clones, with around 78% occurring only once. Sample: memory CD4+ T cells from PBMCs. Subset described: CD45RA-negative fraction. All receptors derive from a man younger than 30 in good health. Some clones in this sample may be carry-over from other donors' samples.

About this clone: This CDR3 is also generated by other DNA sequences in the sample. The V call is TRBV9, the J call TRBJ2-2, with no clear D. Germline V gene sequence: CDR1 SGDLS, CDR2 YYNGEE. There are 13 residues in the CDR3. V was cut by 0 bases and J by 6 bases, with 6 bases left in between. The CDR3 protein is CASSVAPAGELFF. Here the CDR3 DNA reads TGTGCCAGCAGCGTAGCTCCCGCCGGGGAGCTGTTTTTT.

The chain couples TRBV4-3 to TRBJ2-7; TRBD2 might be the D (5 bases). The CDR3 is made up of 15 amino acids. Trimming cost V 1 base and J 4 bases, with 14 bases left between them. Germline V CDR1 and CDR2: LGHNA, YSLEER. Here the CDR3 DNA reads TGCGCCAGCAGCCAAGGTTTATCCACGGGGTACGAGCAGTACTTC. Protein: CASSQGLSTGYEQYF.

The V and J genes are TRBV28 and TRBJ2-7, with 11 bases lining up with TRBD1. With V trimmed by 5 bases and J by 7 bases, 10 bases remained unmatched. CDR1 and CDR2 from the germline V gene are MDHEN and SYDVKM. The CDR3 is made up of 15 amino acids. Here the CDR3 reads CASSQTGQGAREQYF. DNA of the CDR3: TGTGCCAGCAGTCAAACAGGACAGGGGGCGCGGGAGCAGTACTTC.

For this clone: Just one base apart from a much larger clone, this may be a read error. Within the sample, other DNA sequences also encode this same CDR3. The chain employs TRBV5-1 and TRBJ2-1; the D is unclear. CDR1 is SGHRS, CDR2 YFSETQ, per germline. Trimming removed 0 bases at V and 9 bases at J, with 4 bases between. This CDR3 is built from 11 residues. This CDR3 reads CASSLESEQFF. For the CDR3, the DNA is TGCGCCAGCAGCTTGGAGAGTGAGCAGTTCTTC.

The V call is TRBV30, the J call TRBJ2-2; TRBD2 matches at 14 bases. The germline V gene encodes CDR1 GTSNPN and CDR2 SVGIG (reference sequence). This CDR3 has 16 residues. V shed 5 bases, J shed 3 bases, and the junction held 5 bases outside the gene matches. The CDR3 loop reads CAWCGLAGGYTGELFF. The CDR3 region has the DNA TGTGCCTGGTGCGGACTAGCGGGAGGTTACACCGGGGAGCTGTTTTTT.

This chain uses TRBV2 with TRBJ1-1; tentative D call: TRBD1 (5 bases). The V end was cut by 8 bases, the J end by 1 base, with 11 bases between. The CDR3 contains 13 residues. Germline V lookup: CDR1 SNHLY, CDR2 FYNNEI. CDR3 loop: CASAKQENTEAFF. The CDR3 DNA is TGTGCCAGCGCGAAACAGGAGAACACTGAAGCTTTCTTT. The whole variable domain, remainder taken from reference TRBV2 and TRBJ1-1, is EPEVTQTPSHQVTQMGQEVILRCVPISNHLYFYWYRQILGQKVEFLVSFYNNEISEKSEIFDDQFSVERPDGSNFTLKIRSTKLEDSAMYFCASAKQENTEAFFGQGTRLTVV.

The genes are TRBV2 and TRBJ2-7, with unresolved D. The germline V gene has CDR1 SNHLY and CDR2 FYNNEI. This CDR3 contains 11 residues. V was clipped by 6 bases and J by 6 bases, with 9 bases between them. CDR3 nucleotides: TGTGCCAGCAGGCTGAAGTCCGAGCAGTACTTC. This gives the protein CASRLKSEQYF.

The chain combines TRBV18 with TRBJ2-7; no definite D call. The CDR3 runs 14 residues. With 2 bases removed from V and 2 bases from J, the gap between germline ends came to 10 bases. Germline assignment: CDR1 KGHSH and CDR2 LQKENI. CDR3 region: CASSPGVAPYEQYF. Written as DNA, the CDR3 is TGTGCCAGCTCACCAGGAGTGGCCCCCTACGAGCAGTACTTC.